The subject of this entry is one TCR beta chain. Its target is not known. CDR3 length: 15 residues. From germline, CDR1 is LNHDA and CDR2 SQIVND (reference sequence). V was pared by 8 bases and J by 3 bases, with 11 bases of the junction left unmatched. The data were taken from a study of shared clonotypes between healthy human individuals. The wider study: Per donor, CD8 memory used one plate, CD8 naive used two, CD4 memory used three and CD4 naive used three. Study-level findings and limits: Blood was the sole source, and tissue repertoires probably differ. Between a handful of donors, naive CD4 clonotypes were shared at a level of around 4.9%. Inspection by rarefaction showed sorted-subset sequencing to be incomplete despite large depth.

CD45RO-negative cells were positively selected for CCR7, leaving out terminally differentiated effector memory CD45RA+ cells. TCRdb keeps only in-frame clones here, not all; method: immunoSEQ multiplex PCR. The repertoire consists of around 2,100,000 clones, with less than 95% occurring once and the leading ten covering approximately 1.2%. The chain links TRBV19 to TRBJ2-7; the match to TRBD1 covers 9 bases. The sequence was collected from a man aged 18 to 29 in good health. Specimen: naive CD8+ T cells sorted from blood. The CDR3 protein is CASSYGGQGGYEQYF. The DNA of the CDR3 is TGTGCCAGTTCCTATGGGGGACAGGGCGGCTACGAGCAGTACTTC. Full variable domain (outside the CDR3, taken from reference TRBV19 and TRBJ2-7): DGGITQSPKYLFRKEGQNVTLSCEQNLNHDAMYWYRQDPGQGLRLIYYSQIVNDFQKGDIAEGYSVSREKKESFPLTVTSAQKNPTAFYLCASSYGGQGGYEQYFGPGTRLTVT.